The T cell receptor beta chain described here comes from a study of beta chain features in type 1 diabetes. Study-wide results and limits: PCR may have favored shorter templates equally in patients and controls. Patients with Type 1 diabetes showed moderately but significantly shorter TCRB CDR3s in all four CD4+ subsets.

In the case of this clone: Its antigen is not identified.

Trimming took off 7 bases at V and 2 bases at J, with 15 bases between the two ends. Germline CDR1 is SGHRS and CDR2 is YFSETQ. The CDR3 runs 14 residues. cDNA synthesis used the whole RNA isolate, giving expressed TCRB sequences. This table comes from immunoSEQ multiplex PCR, and its TCRdb copy is limited to in-frame clones, with some not included. The table records about 660,000 clones, 11% to 15% of them present only once. The sample taken for sequencing was naive CD4+ T cells from blood. The source is a young man with type 1 diabetes. V and J are TRBV5-1 and TRBJ2-5, with D possibly being TRBD1 or TRBD2 (5 bases each). CDR3 amino acids: CASGLRGEQETQYF. CDR3 DNA: TGCGCCAGCGGGCTCCGAGGGGAACAAGAGACCCAGTACTTC.